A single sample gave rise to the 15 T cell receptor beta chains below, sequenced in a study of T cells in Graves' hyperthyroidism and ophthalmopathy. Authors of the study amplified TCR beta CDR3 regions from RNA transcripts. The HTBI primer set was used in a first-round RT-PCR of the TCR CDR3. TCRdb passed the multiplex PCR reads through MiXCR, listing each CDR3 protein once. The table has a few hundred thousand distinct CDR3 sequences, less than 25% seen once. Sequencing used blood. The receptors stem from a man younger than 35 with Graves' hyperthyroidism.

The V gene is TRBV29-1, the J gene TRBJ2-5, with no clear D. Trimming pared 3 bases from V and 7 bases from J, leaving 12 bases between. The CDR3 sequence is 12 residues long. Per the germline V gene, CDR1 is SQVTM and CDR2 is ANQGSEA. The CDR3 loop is CSVEWGLGTQYF. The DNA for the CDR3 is TGCAGCGTTGAGTGGGGTTTGGGGACCCAGTACTTC.

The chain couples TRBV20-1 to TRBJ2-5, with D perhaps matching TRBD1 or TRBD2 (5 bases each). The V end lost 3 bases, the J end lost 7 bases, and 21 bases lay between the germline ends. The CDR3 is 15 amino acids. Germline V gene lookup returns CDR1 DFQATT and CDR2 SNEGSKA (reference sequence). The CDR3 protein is CSASGSRDPSRTQYF. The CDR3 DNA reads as TGCAGTGCTAGCGGATCACGGGACCCATCTAGGACCCAGTACTTC.

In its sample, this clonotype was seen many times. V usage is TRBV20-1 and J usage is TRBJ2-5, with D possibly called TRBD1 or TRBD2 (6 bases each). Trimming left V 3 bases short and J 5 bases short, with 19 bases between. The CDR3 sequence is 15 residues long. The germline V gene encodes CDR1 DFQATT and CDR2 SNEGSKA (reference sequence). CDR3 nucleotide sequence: TGCAGTGCTAGGATTCGGCCGGGGGCGGGGGAGACCCAGTACTTC. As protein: CSARIRPGAGETQYF.

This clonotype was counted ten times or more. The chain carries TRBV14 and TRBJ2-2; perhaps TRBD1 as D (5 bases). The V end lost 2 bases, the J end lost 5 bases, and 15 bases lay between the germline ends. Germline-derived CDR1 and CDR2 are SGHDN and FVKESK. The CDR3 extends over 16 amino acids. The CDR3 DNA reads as TGTGCCAGCAGCCAAAGGACACCGAAAGGAACCGGGGAGCTGTTTTTT. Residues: CASSQRTPKGTGELFF.

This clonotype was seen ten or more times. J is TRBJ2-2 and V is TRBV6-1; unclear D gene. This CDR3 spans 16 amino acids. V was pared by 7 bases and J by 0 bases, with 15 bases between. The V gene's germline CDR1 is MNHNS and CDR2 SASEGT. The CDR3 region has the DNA TGTGCCAGCAACCCCCTAAGGTTCGCGAACACCGGGGAGCTGTTTTTT. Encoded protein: CASNPLRFANTGELFF.

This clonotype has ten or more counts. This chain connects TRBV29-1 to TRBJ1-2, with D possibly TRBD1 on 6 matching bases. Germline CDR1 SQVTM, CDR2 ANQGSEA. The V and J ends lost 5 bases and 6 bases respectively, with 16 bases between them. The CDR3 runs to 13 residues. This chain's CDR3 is CSVILPGADGYTF. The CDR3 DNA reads TGCAGCGTTATTCTTCCAGGGGCCGATGGCTACACCTTC.

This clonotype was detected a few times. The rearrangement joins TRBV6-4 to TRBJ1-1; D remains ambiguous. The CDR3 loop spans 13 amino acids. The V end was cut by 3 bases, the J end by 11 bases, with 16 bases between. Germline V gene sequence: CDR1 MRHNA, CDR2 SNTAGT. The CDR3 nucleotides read TGTGCCAGCAGTGAAACGCCGGGTGTTGGGGCTTTCTTT. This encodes CASSETPGVGAFF.

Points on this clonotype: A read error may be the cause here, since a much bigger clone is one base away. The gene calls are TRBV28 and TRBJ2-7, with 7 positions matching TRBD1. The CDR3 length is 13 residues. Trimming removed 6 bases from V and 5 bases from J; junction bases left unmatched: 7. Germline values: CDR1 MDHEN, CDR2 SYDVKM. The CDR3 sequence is CASSPTGNDEQYF. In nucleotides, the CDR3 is TGTGCCAGCAGCCCGACAGGGAACGACGAGCAGTACTTC.

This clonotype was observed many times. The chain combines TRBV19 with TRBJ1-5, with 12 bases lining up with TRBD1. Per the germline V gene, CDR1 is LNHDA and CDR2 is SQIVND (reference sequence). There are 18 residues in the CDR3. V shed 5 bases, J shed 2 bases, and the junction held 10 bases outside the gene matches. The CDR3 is CASSFPGTGGAGNQPQHF. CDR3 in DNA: TGTGCCAGTAGTTTCCCCGGGACAGGGGGCGCAGGCAATCAGCCCCAGCATTTT.

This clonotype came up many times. CDR3 region: CASSGQSKNYGYTF. The DNA of the CDR3 is TGTGCCAGCAGCGGACAAAGCAAGAACTATGGCTACACCTTC. This chain uses TRBV2 with TRBJ1-2; tentative D call: TRBD1 (5 bases). The CDR3 spans 14 residues. In germline, CDR1 is SNHLY, CDR2 FYNNEI. V lost 6 bases to trimming and J lost 2 bases, with 13 bases between them.

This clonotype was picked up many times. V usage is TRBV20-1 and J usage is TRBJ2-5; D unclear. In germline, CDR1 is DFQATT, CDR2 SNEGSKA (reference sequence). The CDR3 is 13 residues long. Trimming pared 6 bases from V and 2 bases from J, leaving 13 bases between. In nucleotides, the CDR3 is TGCAGTGCGGGTCCGCCGTATCAAGAGACCCAGTACTTC. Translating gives CSAGPPYQETQYF.

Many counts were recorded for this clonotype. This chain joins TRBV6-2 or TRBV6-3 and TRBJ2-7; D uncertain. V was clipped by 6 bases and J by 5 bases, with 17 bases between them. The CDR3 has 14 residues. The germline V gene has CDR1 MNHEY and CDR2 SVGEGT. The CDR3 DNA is TGTGCCAGCAGCGACGGCGTTCCCCGTGACGAGCAGTACTTC. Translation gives CASSDGVPRDEQYF.

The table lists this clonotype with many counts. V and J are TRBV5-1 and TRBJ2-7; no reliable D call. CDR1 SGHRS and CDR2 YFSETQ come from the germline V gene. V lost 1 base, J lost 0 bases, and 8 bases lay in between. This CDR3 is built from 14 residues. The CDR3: CASSLTVNSYEQYF. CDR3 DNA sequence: TGCGCCAGCAGCTTGACGGTCAACTCCTACGAGCAGTACTTC.

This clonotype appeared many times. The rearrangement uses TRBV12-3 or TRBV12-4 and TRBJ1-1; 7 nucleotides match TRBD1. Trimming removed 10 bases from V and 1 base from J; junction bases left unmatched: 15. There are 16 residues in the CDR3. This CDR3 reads CAIPRGTASSNTEAFF. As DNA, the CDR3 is TGTGCCATACCTCGGGGGACAGCCTCCTCGAACACTGAAGCTTTCTTT.

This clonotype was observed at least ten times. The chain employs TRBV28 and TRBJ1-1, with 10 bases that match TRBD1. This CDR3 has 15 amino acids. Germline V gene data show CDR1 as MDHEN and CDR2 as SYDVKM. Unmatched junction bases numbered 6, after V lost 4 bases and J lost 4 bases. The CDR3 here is CASSSIGQGVTEAFF. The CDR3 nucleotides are TGTGCCAGCAGTTCAATCGGACAGGGGGTCACTGAAGCTTTCTTT.